This T cell receptor beta chain comes out of a study of CD8+ T cells in alopecia areata. Study-wide background: Oral tofacitinib, 5 to 10 mg twice daily, was given in an open-label trial.

Notes on this clone: As yet, its antigen is unknown.

RNA, once extracted, was reverse transcribed into cDNA for use as the sequencing template. Here immunoSEQ multiplex PCR was the method, and the copy in TCRdb shows in-frame clones only, minus some. This table has more than 90,000 clones, about two fifths appearing once. Findings and caveats of the study: Affected lesional scalp, above all in alopecia totalis/universalis, was more clonal than normal scalp. Alphabeta T cells residing in normal skin are also sequenced in scalp samples. It was less clear whether patients shared TCRs than it was in mice, possibly because of HLA.

The ends lost 2 bases at V and 1 base at J; junction bases unmatched: 5. The germline gives CDR1 SGDLS, CDR2 YYNGEE. This CDR3 spans 15 amino acids. What was sequenced was CD4+ T cells sorted from blood. The TCR comes from a human donor with alopecia areata. The rearrangement joins TRBV9 to TRBJ2-5; 7 bases fit TRBD1. DNA of the CDR3: TGTGCCAGCAGCGTCGGACAGGTAGTCCAAGAGACCCAGTACTTC. Translated: CASSVGQVVQETQYF.